This TCR beta chain derives from a study of cytomegalovirus exposure and HLA in healthy donors. About the study: Sequencing of 180 million or so T cells in an earlier analysis found approximately 120 million unique TCR beta sequences. Study-wide results and limits: TCR beta chains numbering 164 were designated cytomegalovirus-associated. Reported findings show TCR beta sequences accurately forecast HLA-A and HLA-B alleles in most subjects.

As to this clone: Its matching antigen is unknown.

13 Jbeta primers and 60 Vbeta primers were used for the PCR. Libraries were prepared by immunoSEQ multiplex PCR; TCRdb keeps only in-frame clonotypes and omits some of them. Here the sample spans just under 95,000 clones, 80% to 90% being singletons. This TCR derives from a woman in her late teens or twenties in good health and CMV-seropositive. The source material was PBMCs.

In DNA, the CDR3 is TGTGCCAGTAGTATCGGGTGGTGGGGACAGGCGGTAAACATTCAGTACTTC. Translated: CASSIGWWGQAVNIQYF. The chain is built from TRBV19 and TRBJ2-4; 8 bases agree with TRBD1. The junction had 13 bases not matched to a gene; V was cut back by 3 bases and J by 6 bases. CDR3 length: 17 amino acids. Germline V gives CDR1 LNHDA, CDR2 SQIVND (reference sequence).